This T cell receptor beta chain came from a study of T cell responses to AZD1222 COVID-19 vaccine. Study results and limitations: All repertoire sampling was performed exclusively after the peak T cell response.

Details on this clone: Its target is not known.

Repertoires were generated with immunoSEQ multiplex PCR, while TCRdb's copy carries only in-frame clones and drops some. The sample holds 100,000 or so clones, about 88% seen once. Trimming took off 6 bases at V and 1 base at J, with 3 bases between the two ends. CDR3 length equals 11 residues. The germline gives CDR1 SNHLY, CDR2 FYNNEI. The chain links TRBV2 to TRBJ1-1; unclear D gene. The material was peripheral blood, obtained on day 0 of AZD1222 vaccination. This TCR derives from an adult in good health. The CDR3 nucleotides read TGTGCCAGCAGAGGGAACACTGAAGCTTTCTTT. As protein: CASRGNTEAFF.